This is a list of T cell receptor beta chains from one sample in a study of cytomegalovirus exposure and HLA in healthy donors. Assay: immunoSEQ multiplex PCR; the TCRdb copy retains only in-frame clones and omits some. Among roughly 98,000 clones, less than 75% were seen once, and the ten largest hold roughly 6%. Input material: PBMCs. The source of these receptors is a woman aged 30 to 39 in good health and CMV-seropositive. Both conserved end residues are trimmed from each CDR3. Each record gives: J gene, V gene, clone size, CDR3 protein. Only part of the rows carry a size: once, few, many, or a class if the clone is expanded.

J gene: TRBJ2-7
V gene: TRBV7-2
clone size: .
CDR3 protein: ASSQDKSFEQY

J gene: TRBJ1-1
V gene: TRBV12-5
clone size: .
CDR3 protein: ASGRAGGFRTEAF

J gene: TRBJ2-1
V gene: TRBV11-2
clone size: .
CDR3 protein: ASSSQGYNEQF

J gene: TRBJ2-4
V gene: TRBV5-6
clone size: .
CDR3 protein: ASTRNRGGKNIQY

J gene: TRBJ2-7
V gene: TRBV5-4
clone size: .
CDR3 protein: ASSLGAGVAGGREQY

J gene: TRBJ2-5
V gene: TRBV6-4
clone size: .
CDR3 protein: ASSIQAGETQY

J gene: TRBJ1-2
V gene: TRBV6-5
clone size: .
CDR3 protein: ASSYSTKSYT

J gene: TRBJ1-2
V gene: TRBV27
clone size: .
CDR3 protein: ASSFTGARGYT

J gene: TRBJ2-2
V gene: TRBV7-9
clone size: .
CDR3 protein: ASSLMGQGNTGELF

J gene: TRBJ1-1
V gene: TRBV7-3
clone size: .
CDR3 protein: ASSPLSGNTEAF

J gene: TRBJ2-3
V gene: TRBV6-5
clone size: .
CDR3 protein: ASSYSSTDTQY

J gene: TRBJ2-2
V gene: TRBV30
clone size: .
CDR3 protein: AAQTGTFTGELF

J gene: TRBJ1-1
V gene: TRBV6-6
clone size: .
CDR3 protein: ATGRGSEAF

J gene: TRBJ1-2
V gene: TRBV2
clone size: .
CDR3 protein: ASKEQASHGYT

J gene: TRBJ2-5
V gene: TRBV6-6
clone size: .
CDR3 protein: ASSPQGDGETQY

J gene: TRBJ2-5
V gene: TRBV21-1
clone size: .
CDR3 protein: ASSKVSGGREETQY

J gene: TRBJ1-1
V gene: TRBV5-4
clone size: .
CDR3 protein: ASSLGWGLGTEAF

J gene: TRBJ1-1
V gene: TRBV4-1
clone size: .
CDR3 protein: ASSQPTSGLTEAF

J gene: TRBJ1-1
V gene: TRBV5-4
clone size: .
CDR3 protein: ASSLDLTADTEAF

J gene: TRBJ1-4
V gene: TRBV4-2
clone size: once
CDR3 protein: ASSQRGTNEKLF

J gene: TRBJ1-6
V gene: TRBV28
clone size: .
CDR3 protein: ASSTRWAGGVRFRH

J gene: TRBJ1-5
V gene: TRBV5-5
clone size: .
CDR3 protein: ASSLGGQQSNQPQH

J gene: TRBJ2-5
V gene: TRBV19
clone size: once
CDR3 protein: ASSIWTGGRETQY

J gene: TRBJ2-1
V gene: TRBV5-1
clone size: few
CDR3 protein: ASSLAGTALYNEQF

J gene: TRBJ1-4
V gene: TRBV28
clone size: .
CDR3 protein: ASRQGGANEKLF

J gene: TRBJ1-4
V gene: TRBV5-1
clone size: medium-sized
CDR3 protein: ASSLTEGANEKLF

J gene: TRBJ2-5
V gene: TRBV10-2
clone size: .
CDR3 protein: ASRGFVTEGPSGTQY

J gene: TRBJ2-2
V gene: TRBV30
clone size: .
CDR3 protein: AWGRGGTGELF

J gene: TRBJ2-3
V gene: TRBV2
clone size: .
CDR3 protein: ASSAGDTQY

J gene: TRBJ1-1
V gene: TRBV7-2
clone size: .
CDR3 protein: ASSLDGQTYLRSEAF

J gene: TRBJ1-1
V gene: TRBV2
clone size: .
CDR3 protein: ASTGQMGEAF

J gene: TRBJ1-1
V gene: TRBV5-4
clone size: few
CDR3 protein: ASSLGGQGPIYLNTEAF

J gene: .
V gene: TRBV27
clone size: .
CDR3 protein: ASSSREYEQY

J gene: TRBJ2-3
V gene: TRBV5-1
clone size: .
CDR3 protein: ASSSHLTGVTGEKSTDTQY

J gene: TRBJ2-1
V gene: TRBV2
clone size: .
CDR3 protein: ASGPDSYEQF

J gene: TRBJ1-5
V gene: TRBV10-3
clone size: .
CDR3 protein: AISEWGQNSNQPQH

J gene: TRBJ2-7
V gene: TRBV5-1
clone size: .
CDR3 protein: ASSWGDRDVDEQY

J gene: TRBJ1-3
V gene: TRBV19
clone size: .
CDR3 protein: ASSTNRVSSGNTIY

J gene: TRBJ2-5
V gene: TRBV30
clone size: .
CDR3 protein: AWSVGQQETQY

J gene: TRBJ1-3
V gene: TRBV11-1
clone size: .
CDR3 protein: ASSFWDTGNTIY

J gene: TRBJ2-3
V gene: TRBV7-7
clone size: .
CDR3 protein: ASSLGKGADTQY

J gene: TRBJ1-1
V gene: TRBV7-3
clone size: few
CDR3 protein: ASSPGQRMNTEAF

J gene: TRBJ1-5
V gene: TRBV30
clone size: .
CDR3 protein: AWSRRGLQPQH

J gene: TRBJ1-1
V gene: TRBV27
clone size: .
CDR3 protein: ASSLGRSMNTEAF

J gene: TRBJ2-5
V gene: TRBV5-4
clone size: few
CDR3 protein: ASSLGGGALVQETQY

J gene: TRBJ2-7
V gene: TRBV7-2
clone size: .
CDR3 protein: ASSPSMGGGSYEQY

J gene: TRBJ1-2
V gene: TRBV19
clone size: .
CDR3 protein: ASSIQGAIYGYP

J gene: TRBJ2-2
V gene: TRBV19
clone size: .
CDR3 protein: ASSSGGNTGELF

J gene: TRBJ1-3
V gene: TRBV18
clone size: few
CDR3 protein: ASSPDRAGNTIY

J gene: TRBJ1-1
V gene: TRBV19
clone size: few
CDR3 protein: ASITALGQGAQGGTEAF

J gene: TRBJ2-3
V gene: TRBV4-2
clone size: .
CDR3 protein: ASSQGIAVRTDTQY

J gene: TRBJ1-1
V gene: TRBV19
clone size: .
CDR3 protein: ASSSQGANTEAF

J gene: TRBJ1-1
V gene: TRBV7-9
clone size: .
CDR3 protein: ASSLRGTEAF

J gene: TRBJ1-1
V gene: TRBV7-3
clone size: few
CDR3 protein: ASSSQGTTEAF